This T cell receptor beta chain was obtained from a study of CD8 T cells in Susac syndrome. CD8+ and CD4+ T cells circulating in blood were sequenced for TCR beta. Treatment-naive patients with stable or active relapsing-remitting disease were the multiple sclerosis controls. TEMRA cells underwent FACS enrichment and CD8+ and CD4+ T cells underwent negative isolation. The RNA, about 0.5 to 1 ug, was put through reverse transcription using random hexamers. Across 54 Vbeta and 13 Jbeta, TCR beta CDR3 was amplified with immunoSEQ multiplex PCR. TCRdb used MiXCR to reprocess the immunoSEQ multiplex PCR reads, holding one entry per CDR3 protein. This sample yields roughly 120,000 distinct CDR3 sequences, of which 85% to 95% are seen a single time; approximately 0.097% belongs to the top ten. With 1 base removed from V and 4 bases from J, the gap between germline ends came to 10 bases. Germline V lookup: CDR1 GTSNPN, CDR2 SVGIG (reference sequence). This CDR3 is built from 13 residues.

The specimen sequenced was CD4+ T cells from PBMCs. The chain is built from TRBV30 and TRBJ1-2, with D tentatively TRBD1 (6 bases). The clonotype comes from a human donor with multiple sclerosis. The CDR3 loop reads CAWSAIQGYGYTF. The CDR3 region has the DNA TGTGCCTGGAGTGCGATACAGGGCTATGGCTACACCTTC.